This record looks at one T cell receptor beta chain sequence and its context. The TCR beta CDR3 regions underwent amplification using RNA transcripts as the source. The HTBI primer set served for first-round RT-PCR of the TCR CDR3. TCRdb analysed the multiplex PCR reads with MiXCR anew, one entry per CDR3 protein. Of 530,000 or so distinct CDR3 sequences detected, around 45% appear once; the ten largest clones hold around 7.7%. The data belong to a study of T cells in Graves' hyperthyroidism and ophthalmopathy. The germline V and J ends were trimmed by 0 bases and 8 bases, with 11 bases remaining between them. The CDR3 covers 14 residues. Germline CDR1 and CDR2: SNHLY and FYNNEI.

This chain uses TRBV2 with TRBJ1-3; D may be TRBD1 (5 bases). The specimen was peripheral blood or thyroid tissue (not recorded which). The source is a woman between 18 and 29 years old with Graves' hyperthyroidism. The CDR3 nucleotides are TGTGCCAGCAGTGAAGCGAGGGGTCGGCACACCATATATTTT. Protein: CASSEARGRHTIYF.